This T cell receptor beta chain originates from a study of T cells in Graves' hyperthyroidism and ophthalmopathy. Overall study findings and caveats: Most thyroid clonotypes with frequency above 0.001 were detected in blood. Using 13 V-J features, a model discriminated ophthalmopathy from stable hyperthyroidism.

Many counts were recorded for this clonotype. Antigen unknown. Disease duration under 2 months; hyperthyroidism patients were aged 18 to 65. The PBMCs were sourced from fresh peripheral blood (about 9.7 ml). Amplification targeted TCR beta CDR3 regions from RNA transcripts. First-round RT-PCR with HTBI primers amplified the TCR CDR3 region. From the multiplex PCR reads, TCRdb called clonotypes with MiXCR, one entry per CDR3 protein. The data show around 760,000 distinct CDR3 sequences, just over 35% seen once. The TCR was taken from a middle-aged woman with Graves' hyperthyroidism. Specimen: blood.

CDR3 region: CASSLPLRFGSGASYEQYF. CDR3 nucleotide sequence: TGTGCCAGCAGCTTACCATTGCGTTTTGGTAGCGGAGCTTCCTACGAGCAGTACTTC. This chain links TRBV7-9 with TRBJ2-7; tentative D call: TRBD2 (6 bases). Trimming removed 2 bases from V and 1 base from J, with 24 bases in between. The germline V gene encodes CDR1 SEHNR and CDR2 FQNEAQ (reference sequence). The CDR3 runs 19 residues.